This TCR beta chain was sequenced during a study of T cell responses to AZD1222 COVID-19 vaccine. V lost 2 bases and J 6 bases, leaving 10 bases between the germline ends. Germline V gives CDR1 GTSNPN, CDR2 SVGIG (reference sequence). This CDR3 is 12 amino acids long. Worth noting for this clone: Its antigen is as yet unknown.

The table came from immunoSEQ multiplex PCR; TCRdb's copy has only in-frame clones and leaves some out. The data hold approximately 180,000 clones, with roughly 91% observed a single time. Whole-study results and caveats: Donor demographics were predominantly white British with a female majority; clonal diversity may be underestimated. The CD4 TCRs associated with vaccination extended across spike and predominated at 160-218 and 743-854. None of the repertoires were sampled until the peak T cell response had passed.

This receptor was identified in an adult who received the MenACWY meningococcal vaccine as a control. The V and J genes are TRBV30 and TRBJ1-1; D gene uncertain. The source material was peripheral blood, sampled 28 days after the second dose of the MenACWY control vaccine. This CDR3 reads CAWSRAVAEAFF. CDR3 nucleotide sequence: TGTGCCTGGAGTAGGGCAGTCGCTGAAGCTTTCTTT.